What follows are 21 T cell receptor beta chains derived from one specimen sequenced in a study of CD8 T cells in Susac syndrome. With random hexamers, reverse transcription was performed on roughly 0.5 to 1 ug of RNA. TCRdb called the immunoSEQ multiplex PCR reads again in MiXCR, with one record for every CDR3 protein. There are about 150,000 distinct CDR3 sequences in the sample; 90% to 95% occur only once, and approximately 0.15% lies in the top ten. Material for sequencing was CD4+ T cells from PBMCs. These receptors all come from a human donor with Susac syndrome.

The chain joins TRBV5-4 to TRBJ2-2, with D maybe TRBD2 (5 bases). CDR1 and CDR2 (germline): SGHNT, YYREEE (reference sequence). Trimming removed 4 bases at V and 6 bases at J, with 13 bases between. The CDR3 extends over 14 amino acids. The CDR3 DNA sequence: TGTGCCAGCAGCCCAGGAATCGGGGCCGGGGAGCTGTTTTTT. Its protein product is CASSPGIGAGELFF.

The chain couples TRBV13 to TRBJ2-3, with 9 bases lining up with TRBD2. V lost 0 bases to trimming and J lost 5 bases; unmatched junction nucleotides: 6. Germline assignment: CDR1 PRHDT and CDR2 FYEKMQ (reference sequence). The CDR3 length is 16 residues. CDR3 protein: CASSLGLGGGEDTQYF. The CDR3 coding sequence is TGTGCCAGCAGCTTAGGGCTCGGCGGGGGGGAAGATACGCAGTATTTT.

The chain links TRBV12-3 or TRBV12-4 to TRBJ2-5, with 7 bases matching TRBD2. The junction had 11 bases not matched to a gene; V was cut back by 3 bases and J by 4 bases. This CDR3 has 16 amino acids. The DNA of the CDR3 is TGTGCCAGCAGTTTTGGAGCGGGGTATGGTGGAGAGACCCAGTACTTC. As protein: CASSFGAGYGGETQYF.

DNA of the CDR3: TGTGCCAGCAGTGCACTGAACACTGAAGCTTTCTTT. Amino acids: CASSALNTEAFF. This chain links TRBV6-5 with TRBJ1-1; no clear D. V lost 5 bases to trimming and J lost 0 bases, with 4 bases between them. Germline CDR1 MNHEY, CDR2 SVGAGI. The CDR3 sequence is 12 residues long.

This sequence joins TRBV24-1 and TRBJ2-1; possibly TRBD2 for D (7 bases). The germline V and J ends were trimmed by 4 bases and 3 bases, with 12 bases remaining between them. CDR1 is KGHDR, CDR2 SFDVKD, per germline. This CDR3 has 15 residues. The DNA of the CDR3 is TGTGCCACCAGTGACGGCGGGGGCCGCTACAATGAGCAGTTCTTC. Its translation: CATSDGGGRYNEQFF.

The V call is TRBV5-6, the J call TRBJ2-5; maybe TRBD2 (7 bases). Germline-derived CDR1 and CDR2 are SGHDT and YYEEEE. Deletions cut 4 bases from V and 4 bases from J, with 14 bases between. The CDR3 runs 14 residues. CDR3 in DNA: TGTGCCAGCAGCCTGGGGAGGGGGGGAGAGACCCAGTACTTC. Its translation: CASSLGRGGETQYF.

V and J are TRBV15 and TRBJ2-5; D might be TRBD2 (5 bases). The V end lost 1 base, the J end lost 1 base, and 10 bases lay between the germline ends. This CDR3 contains 15 residues. Looked up from germline, CDR1 is LNHNV and CDR2 is YYDKDF (reference sequence). The CDR3 reads CATSRATGFQETQYF. DNA for the CDR3: TGTGCCACCAGCAGAGCCACGGGATTCCAAGAGACCCAGTACTTC.

This clonotype was found a few times. The chain employs TRBV5-4 and TRBJ2-5, with TRBD1 identical over 10 bases. With 4 bases clipped from V and 5 bases from J, the junction kept 14 bases outside the gene matches. Germline lookup yields CDR1 SGHNT and CDR2 YYREEE (reference sequence). This CDR3 is 17 amino acids long. CDR3 residues: CASSPPRTGGKAETQYF. In DNA form, the CDR3 reads TGTGCCAGCAGCCCACCCAGGACAGGGGGAAAAGCCGAGACCCAGTACTTC.

The J gene is TRBJ1-2, the V gene TRBV20-1; 8 nucleotides line up with TRBD1. The CDR3 is made up of 14 amino acids. Germline assignment: CDR1 DFQATT and CDR2 SNEGSKA (reference sequence). V was clipped by 5 bases and J by 4 bases; unmatched bases: 9. The CDR3 sequence: CSAASTGDGYGYTF. As DNA, the CDR3 is TGCAGTGCTGCCTCGACAGGGGATGGCTATGGCTACACCTTC.

The chain uses TRBV7-2 and TRBJ2-2; 10 bases agree with TRBD2. The CDR3 loop spans 14 amino acids. Per the germline V gene, CDR1 is SGHTA and CDR2 is FQGNSA. The trim removed 4 bases at V and 6 bases at J, leaving 2 bases unmatched. As DNA, the CDR3 is TGTGCCAGCAGCTACAGCGGGGGGGCCGGGGAGCTGTTTTTT. Its translation is CASSYSGGAGELFF.

This clonotype showed up just a few times. This chain joins TRBV5-4 and TRBJ2-3; no reliable D call. V shed 4 bases and J shed 7 bases, with 10 bases lying between them. The CDR3 extends over 12 amino acids. Germline V gene sequence: CDR1 SGHNT, CDR2 YYREEE (reference sequence). CDR3 region: CASSKTGNTQYF. CDR3 DNA: TGTGCCAGCAGCAAGACTGGTAATACGCAGTATTTT.

The V gene is TRBV24-1, the J gene TRBJ2-3; D assignment may be TRBD1 or TRBD2 (5 bases each). CDR1 KGHDR and CDR2 SFDVKD come from the germline V gene. This CDR3 spans 16 amino acids. V was shortened by 3 bases and J by 4 bases, with 16 bases between the two germline ends. The CDR3 protein is CATSDPSSWDADTQYF. DNA for the CDR3: TGTGCCACCAGTGATCCCTCCTCATGGGACGCAGATACGCAGTATTTT.

V gene TRBV11-3 combines with J gene TRBJ2-7; tentative D call: TRBD2 (8 bases). The CDR3 is 14 amino acids. Trimming took 5 bases from V and 7 from J, leaving 18 bases between them. The germline V gene encodes CDR1 SGHNT and CDR2 YENEEA. CDR3 sequence reads: CASSGQAGRGEQYF. DNA for the CDR3: TGTGCCAGCAGCGGACAGGCCGGGAGGGGAGAGCAGTACTTC.

The chain has TRBV9 and TRBJ2-2; D remains ambiguous. Deletions cut 4 bases from V and 0 bases from J, with 16 bases between. The CDR3 runs 17 residues. Germline CDR1 and CDR2: SGDLS and YYNGEE. The CDR3 DNA sequence: TGTGCCAGCAGCCCGCCCAGACTCACCGCGAACACCGGGGAGCTGTTTTTT. As protein: CASSPPRLTANTGELFF.

The chain carries TRBV29-1 and TRBJ2-3; a possible D gene is TRBD1 (6 bases). The germline V gene encodes CDR1 SQVTM and CDR2 ANQGSEA. CDR3 length equals 13 residues. The V gene lost 2 bases and the J gene lost 5 bases, with 11 bases spanning the gap. CDR3 bases: TGCAGCGTTGAACACTCCAGGGGAGATACGCAGTATTTT. Amino acids: CSVEHSRGDTQYF.

The CDR3 DNA sequence: TGTGCCAGCAGCCACCATTTAGGACAGGGAGGGGCTGAAGCTTTCTTT. It codes for CASSHHLGQGGAEAFF. The chain combines TRBV3-1 with TRBJ1-1; 8 bases align to TRBD1. V was clipped by 3 bases and J by 6 bases; unmatched bases: 12. Germline V gene lookup returns CDR1 LGHDT and CDR2 YNNKEL (reference sequence). The CDR3 sequence is 16 residues long.

The chain is built from TRBV3-1 and TRBJ2-7, with D maybe TRBD2 (7 bases). The CDR3 runs to 14 residues. The V and J ends lost 6 bases and 3 bases respectively, with 15 bases between them. Germline values: CDR1 LGHDT, CDR2 YNNKEL (reference sequence). As DNA, the CDR3 is TGTGCCAGCAGATCCAGCGGGGACAACTACGAGCAGTACTTC. It codes for CASRSSGDNYEQYF.

V usage is TRBV29-1 and J usage is TRBJ1-2; TRBD1 agrees at 8 bases. The germline gives CDR1 SQVTM, CDR2 ANQGSEA. This CDR3 contains 11 residues. V dropped 3 bases and J dropped 6; count of bases not matched to a gene: 0. The CDR3 here is CSVETGDGYTF. The CDR3 DNA follows: TGCAGCGTTGAGACAGGGGATGGCTACACCTTC.

The V call is TRBV7-9, the J call TRBJ2-3; TRBD2 matches 7 bases. This CDR3 comprises 16 residues. The germline gives CDR1 SEHNR, CDR2 FQNEAQ (reference sequence). V gave up 1 base and J gave up 2 bases; unmatched junction bases: 6. The CDR3 nucleotides read TGTGCCAGCAGCTTAGGAGGAGCGGGGCCCACAGATACGCAGTATTTT. Residues: CASSLGGAGPTDTQYF.

CDR3 sequence (DNA): TGTGCCAGCAGCTCAGGGGTTGAGCAGTACTTC. It codes for CASSSGVEQYF. The rearrangement links TRBV7-2 to TRBJ2-7; D may be TRBD1 (6 bases). The germline V and J ends were trimmed by 4 bases and 7 bases, with 8 bases remaining between them. This CDR3 comprises 11 residues. The germline gives CDR1 SGHTA, CDR2 FQGNSA.

The V call is TRBV14, the J call TRBJ1-2; D uncertain. Germline V gene data show CDR1 as SGHDN and CDR2 as FVKESK. The CDR3 is made up of 13 amino acids. The V end lost 0 bases, the J end lost 7 bases, and 9 bases lay between the germline ends. CDR3 residues: CASSQDLRVGYTF. CDR3 nucleotide sequence: TGTGCCAGCAGCCAAGATCTAAGGGTTGGCTACACCTTC.